The rows below give T cell receptor beta chains drawn from one sample of a study of identical twins' blood T cells. TCRdb recomputed calls from the 5' RACE reads with MiXCR, one row per CDR3 protein. Of 300,000 to 450,000 distinct CDR3 sequences in the sample, over 25% are singletons; the top ten hold about 6.1%. Sequencing input: PBMCs. These receptors all stem from a woman aged 18 to 55 in good health. Both conserved end residues are trimmed from each CDR3. A D gene is named only where the DNA matches it firmly.

J gene | V gene | D gene | CDR3 protein
TRBJ2-7 | TRBV28 | . | ASSLFQGTYEQY
TRBJ2-7 | TRBV21-1 | . | ASSTLHHRYEQY
TRBJ1-3 | TRBV20-1 | . | SAYRTSGNTIY
TRBJ2-3 | TRBV29-1 | . | SVLLPDTQY
TRBJ2-1 | TRBV29-1 | TRBD2 | SIAGNEQF
TRBJ2-1 | TRBV5-1 | TRBD1 | ASSLDRAAYNEQF
TRBJ2-3 | TRBV19 | . | ASSIRLGTDTQY
TRBJ2-2 | TRBV11-2 | . | ASAALLHGELF
TRBJ1-1 | TRBV29-1 | TRBD1 | SVEQLGQQNTEAF
TRBJ2-1 | TRBV10-3 | TRBD1 | AAQDRRIYNEQF
TRBJ2-2 | TRBV29-1 | . | SVGDRTSTGELF
TRBJ1-2 | TRBV10-3 | . | ATTPLRGYGYT
TRBJ1-5 | TRBV7-2 | . | ASSLGRGPNQPQH
TRBJ2-3 | TRBV29-1 | . | SVEKGVTDTQY
TRBJ1-1 | TRBV3-1 | . | ASSQDSFRGPDAF
TRBJ1-6 | TRBV20-1 | . | SAREWDEGNSPLH
TRBJ1-1 | TRBV20-1 | . | SAPGGQRTEAF
TRBJ1-3 | TRBV6-5 | . | ANSRGTIAGNTIY
TRBJ1-4 | TRBV20-1 | . | SAMGRLNEKLF
TRBJ1-5 | TRBV20-1 | . | SARGSFNQPQH
TRBJ2-3 | TRBV20-1 | TRBD2 | SAALGLAGARRASQY
TRBJ1-2 | TRBV6-6 | TRBD1 | ASSSRTGGYT
TRBJ1-4 | TRBV25-1 | TRBD1 | ASSLTGTGVNEKLF
TRBJ1-2 | TRBV9 | . | ASSVTDLNYGYT
TRBJ2-1 | TRBV5-1 | . | ASSSLEGGPYNEQF
TRBJ1-3 | TRBV6-6 | . | ASGQSSSGNTIY
TRBJ1-3 | TRBV6-5 | . | ASSYSLGTGNTIY
TRBJ1-1 | TRBV12-5 | TRBD1 | ASGFRGQGSEAF
TRBJ1-1 | TRBV27 | . | ASSRQFTEAF
TRBJ1-1 | TRBV11-3 | TRBD1 | VSSLVGTGGTEAF
TRBJ2-2 | TRBV29-1 | . | SFDSTGELF
TRBJ1-6 | TRBV11-2 | . | ASSLAPGDALH
TRBJ1-2 | TRBV20-1 | . | SARKTSASGYT
TRBJ1-1 | TRBV7-9 | . | ASSSTTALNTEAF
TRBJ2-2 | TRBV20-1 | TRBD2 | SARSGTSGDTGELF
TRBJ1-4 | TRBV19 | . | ASAFGGTEKLF
TRBJ1-2 | TRBV6-6 | . | ASRLLRFHSDYGYT
TRBJ1-1 | TRBV11-2 | . | ASSTVGNTEAF
TRBJ1-2 | TRBV3-1 | . | ASSQGGLNYGYT
TRBJ2-1 | TRBV20-1 | TRBD2 | SASHRAGGHNEQF
TRBJ1-1 | TRBV6-2/TRBV6-3 | TRBD1 | ASRDREGNTEAF
TRBJ2-1 | TRBV29-1 | TRBD2 | SVDRLAGDNEQF